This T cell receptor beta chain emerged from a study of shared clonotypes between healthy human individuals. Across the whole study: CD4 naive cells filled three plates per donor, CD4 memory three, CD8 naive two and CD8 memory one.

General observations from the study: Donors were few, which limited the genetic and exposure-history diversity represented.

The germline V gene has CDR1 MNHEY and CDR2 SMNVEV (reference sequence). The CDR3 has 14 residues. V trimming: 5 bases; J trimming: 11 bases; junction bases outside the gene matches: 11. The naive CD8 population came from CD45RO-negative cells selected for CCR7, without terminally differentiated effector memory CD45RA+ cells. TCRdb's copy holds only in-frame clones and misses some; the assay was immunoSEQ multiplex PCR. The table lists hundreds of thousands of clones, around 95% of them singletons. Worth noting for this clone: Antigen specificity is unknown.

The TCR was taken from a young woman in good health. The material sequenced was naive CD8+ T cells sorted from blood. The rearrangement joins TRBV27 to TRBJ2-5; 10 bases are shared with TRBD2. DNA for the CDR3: TGTGCCAGCAGTAGCCTAGCGGGAGCTTGGGAGCAGTACTTC. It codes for CASSSLAGAWEQYF.